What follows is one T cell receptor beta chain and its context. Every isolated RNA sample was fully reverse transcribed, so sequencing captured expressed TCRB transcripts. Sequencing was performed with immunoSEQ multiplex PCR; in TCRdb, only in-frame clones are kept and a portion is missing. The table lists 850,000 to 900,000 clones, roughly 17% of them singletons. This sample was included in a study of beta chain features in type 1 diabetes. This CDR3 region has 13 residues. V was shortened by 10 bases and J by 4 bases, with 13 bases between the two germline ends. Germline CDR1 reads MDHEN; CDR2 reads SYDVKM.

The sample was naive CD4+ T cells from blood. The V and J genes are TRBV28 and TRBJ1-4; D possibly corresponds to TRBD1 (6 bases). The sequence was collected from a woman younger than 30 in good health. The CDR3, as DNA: TGTGCCACCAGGGACACCAATAATGAAAAACTGTTTTTT. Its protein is CATRDTNNEKLFF.